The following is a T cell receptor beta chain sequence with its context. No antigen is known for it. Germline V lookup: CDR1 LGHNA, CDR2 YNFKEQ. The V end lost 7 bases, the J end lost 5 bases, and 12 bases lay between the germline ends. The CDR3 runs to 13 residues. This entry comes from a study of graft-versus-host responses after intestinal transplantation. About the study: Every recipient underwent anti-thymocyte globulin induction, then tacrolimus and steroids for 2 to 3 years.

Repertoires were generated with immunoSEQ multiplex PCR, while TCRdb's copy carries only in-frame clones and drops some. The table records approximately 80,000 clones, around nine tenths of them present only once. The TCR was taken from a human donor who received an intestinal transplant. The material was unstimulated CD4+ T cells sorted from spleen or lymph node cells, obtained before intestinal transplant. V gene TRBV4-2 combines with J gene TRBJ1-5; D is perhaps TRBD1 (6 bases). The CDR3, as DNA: TGTGCCAGCACCACAGGGAGGGATCAGCCCCAGCATTTT. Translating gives CASTTGRDQPQHF.